This T cell receptor (beta chain) comes out of a study of CD8 T cells in ankylosing spondylitis. Libraries of TCR beta came from quantitative 5'-RACE with molecular barcodes. TCRdb reprocessed the 5' RACE reads with MiXCR, giving one entry per CDR3 protein. The sample records 300,000 to 350,000 distinct CDR3 sequences, more than 20% being singletons. This clonotype has at least ten counts. Its target is not known. Notes on the study in general: Prior literature has documented some motif variants in synovial fluid and blood from reactive arthritis. According to the report, clones linked to the disease were significantly enriched in matched synovial fluid samples taken from ankylosing spondylitis patients. Seven to nine highly homologous variants made up a TCR beta motif, and this motif appeared characteristic of ankylosing spondylitis blood.

The sequencing input was blood, either unsorted or a sorted T cell fraction (not recorded which). This sequence was found in a female donor with ankylosing spondylitis or in good health (not recorded which).

CDR3 sequence (DNA): TGCAGCGTTGCGAGCGGGACCTTTGTTGAGCAGTTCTTC. This sequence encodes CSVASGTFVEQFF. The V gene is TRBV29-1, the J gene TRBJ2-1, with 7 bases identical to TRBD2. The CDR3 covers 13 residues. V lost 4 bases to trimming and J lost 9 bases; unmatched junction nucleotides: 9. Germline values: CDR1 SQVTM, CDR2 ANQGSEA.